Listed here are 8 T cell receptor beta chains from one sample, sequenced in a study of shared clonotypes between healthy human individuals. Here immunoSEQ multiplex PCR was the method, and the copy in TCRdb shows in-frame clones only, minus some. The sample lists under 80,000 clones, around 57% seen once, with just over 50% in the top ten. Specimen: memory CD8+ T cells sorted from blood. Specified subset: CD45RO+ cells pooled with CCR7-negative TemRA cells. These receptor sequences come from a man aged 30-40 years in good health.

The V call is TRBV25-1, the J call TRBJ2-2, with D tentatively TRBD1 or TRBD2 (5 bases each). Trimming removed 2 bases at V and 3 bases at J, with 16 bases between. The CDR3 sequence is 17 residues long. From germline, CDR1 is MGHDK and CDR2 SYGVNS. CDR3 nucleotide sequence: TGTGCCAGCAGTGAACCCTTGGGGGAGAGCGACACCGGGGAGCTGTTTTTT. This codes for CASSEPLGESDTGELFF.

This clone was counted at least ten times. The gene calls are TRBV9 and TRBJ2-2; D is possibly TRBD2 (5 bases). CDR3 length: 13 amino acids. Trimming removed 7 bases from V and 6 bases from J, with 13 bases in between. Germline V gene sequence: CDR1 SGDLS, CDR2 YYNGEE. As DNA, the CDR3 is TGTGCCAGCGGGAGAGGGTATGCCGGGGAGCTGTTTTTT. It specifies CASGRGYAGELFF.

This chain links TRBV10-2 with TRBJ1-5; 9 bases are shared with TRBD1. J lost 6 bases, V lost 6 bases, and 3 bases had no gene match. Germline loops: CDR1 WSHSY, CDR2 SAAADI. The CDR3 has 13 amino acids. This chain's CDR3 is CASRGDRVQPQHF. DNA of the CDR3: TGCGCCAGCAGGGGGGACAGGGTTCAGCCCCAGCATTTT.

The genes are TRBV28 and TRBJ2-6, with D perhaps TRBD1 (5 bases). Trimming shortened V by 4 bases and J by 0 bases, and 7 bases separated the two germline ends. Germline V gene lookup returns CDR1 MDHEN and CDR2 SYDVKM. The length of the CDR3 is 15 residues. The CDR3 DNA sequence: TGTGCCAGCAGTTATACAGGCTCTGGGGCCAACGTCCTGACTTTC. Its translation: CASSYTGSGANVLTF. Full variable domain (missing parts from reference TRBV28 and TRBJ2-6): DVKVTQSSRYLVKRTGEKVFLECVQDMDHENMFWYRQDPGLGLRLIYFSYDVKMKEKGDIPEGYSVSREKKERFSLILESASTNQTSMYLCASSYTGSGANVLTFGAGSRLTVL.

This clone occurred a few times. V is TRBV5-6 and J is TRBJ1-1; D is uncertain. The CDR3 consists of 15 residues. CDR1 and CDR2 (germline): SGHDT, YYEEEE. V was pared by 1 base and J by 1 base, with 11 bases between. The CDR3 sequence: CASSLSLRPNTEAFF. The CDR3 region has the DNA TGTGCCAGCAGCTTGTCTTTACGGCCGAACACTGAAGCTTTCTTT.

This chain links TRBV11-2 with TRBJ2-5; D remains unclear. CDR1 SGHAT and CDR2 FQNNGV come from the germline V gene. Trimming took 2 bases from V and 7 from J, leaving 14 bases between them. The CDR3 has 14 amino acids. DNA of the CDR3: TGTGCCAGCAGCTTAAACAGTGAAGAGATGACCCAGTACTTC. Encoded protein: CASSLNSEEMTQYF.

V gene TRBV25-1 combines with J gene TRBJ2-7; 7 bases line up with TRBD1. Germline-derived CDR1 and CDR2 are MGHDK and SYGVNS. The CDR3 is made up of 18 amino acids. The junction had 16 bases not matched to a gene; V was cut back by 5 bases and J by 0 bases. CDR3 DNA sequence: TGTGCCAGCAGTTCGACAGGGTCTCCGTCTTTAGGCTCCTACGAGCAGTACTTC. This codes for CASSSTGSPSLGSYEQYF.

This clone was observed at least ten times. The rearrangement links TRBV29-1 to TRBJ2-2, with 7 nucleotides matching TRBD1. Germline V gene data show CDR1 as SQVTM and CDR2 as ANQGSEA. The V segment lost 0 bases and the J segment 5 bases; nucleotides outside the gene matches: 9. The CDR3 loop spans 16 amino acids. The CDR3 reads CSVEDLEGAGTGELFF. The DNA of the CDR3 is TGCAGCGTTGAAGATCTAGAGGGGGCCGGAACCGGGGAGCTGTTTTTT.